Following are 14 T cell receptor beta chains from one sample sequenced in a study of cytomegalovirus exposure and HLA in healthy donors. The data were produced by immunoSEQ multiplex PCR, yet TCRdb's version contains in-frame clones alone and is incomplete. The profile covers 55,000 to 75,000 clones, with just under 95% appearing a single time and 4% to 5.5% taken by the ten largest. The sample consisted of PBMCs. The source is a man between 18 and 35 years old in good health and CMV-seropositive.

V usage is TRBV27 and J usage is TRBJ1-1; D perhaps matches TRBD1 (5 bases). This CDR3 is built from 17 residues. Germline assignment: CDR1 MNHEY and CDR2 SMNVEV (reference sequence). V was cut by 2 bases and J by 3 bases, with 19 bases left in between. The CDR3 region has the DNA TGTGCCAGCAGTTTAGGCGCGATCGGGGGAATTGACACTGAAGCTTTCTTT. Translated, it gives CASSLGAIGGIDTEAFF.

The chain links TRBV7-9 to TRBJ2-7; D possibly corresponds to TRBD2 (7 bases). CDR1 SEHNR and CDR2 FQNEAQ come from the germline V gene (reference sequence). The germline V and J ends were trimmed by 3 bases and 4 bases, with 10 bases remaining between them. The CDR3 extends over 13 amino acids. The CDR3 reads CASSFEGGYEQYF. For the CDR3, the DNA is TGTGCCAGCAGCTTTGAGGGGGGGTACGAGCAGTACTTC. Variable domain in full (rest from reference TRBV7-9 and TRBJ2-7): DTGVSQNPRHKITKRGQNVTFRCDPISEHNRLYWYRQTLGQGPEFLTYFQNEAQLEKSRLLSDRFSAERPKGSFSTLEIQRTEQGDSAMYLCASSFEGGYEQYFGPGTRLTVT.

The rearrangement links TRBV10-3 to TRBJ2-7; 11 bases are a match to TRBD2. The CDR3 extends over 15 amino acids. V lost 1 base to trimming and J lost 8 bases; unmatched junction nucleotides: 7. Germline CDR1 is ENHRY and CDR2 is SYGVKD. This chain's CDR3 is CAISEFTSGSYKQYF. In nucleotides, the CDR3 is TGTGCCATCAGTGAGTTTACTAGCGGGAGCTATAAGCAGTACTTC.

The chain uses TRBV19 and TRBJ1-2; a weak D match, TRBD1 (6 bases). Trimming took off 0 bases at V and 4 bases at J, with 6 bases between the two ends. CDR3 length: 13 residues. Germline CDR1 reads LNHDA; CDR2 reads SQIVND (reference sequence). The CDR3 protein is CASSIEGAYGYTF. The CDR3 nucleotides read TGTGCCAGTAGTATAGAGGGGGCCTATGGCTACACCTTC.

This chain links TRBV7-9 with TRBJ2-6; perhaps TRBD1 as D (6 bases). V was cut by 1 base and J by 2 bases, with 12 bases left in between. CDR3 length equals 17 residues. From germline, CDR1 is SEHNR and CDR2 FQNEAQ (reference sequence). The chain's CDR3 is CASSLDGNRAGANVLTF. DNA for the CDR3: TGTGCCAGCAGCTTAGACGGAAACAGGGCTGGGGCCAACGTCCTGACTTTC.

This chain links TRBV6-7 with TRBJ1-4; 9 positions agree with TRBD1. TRBV6-7 is an open reading frame, and its role is uncertain. The ends lost 4 bases at V and 2 bases at J; junction bases unmatched: 5. CDR3 length: 16 residues. The DNA for the CDR3 is TGTGCCAGCAGTTTGACAGGGGGATGGACTAATGAAAAACTGTTTTTT. Translated, it gives CASSLTGGWTNEKLFF.

This chain connects TRBV7-9 to TRBJ1-2, with D perhaps TRBD1 (6 bases). Germline CDR1 and CDR2: SEHNR and FQNEAQ (reference sequence). The V end lost 8 bases, the J end lost 4 bases, and 11 bases lay between the germline ends. The CDR3 has 12 residues. CDR3 protein: CASGTQTYGYTF. Written as DNA, the CDR3 is TGTGCCAGCGGGACACAGACCTATGGCTACACCTTC. The full variable domain, in which reference TRBV7-9 and TRBJ1-2 provide the parts outside the CDR3, is DTGVSQNPRHKITKRGQNVTFRCDPISEHNRLYWYRQTLGQGPEFLTYFQNEAQLEKSRLLSDRFSAERPKGSFSTLEIQRTEQGDSAMYLCASGTQTYGYTFGSGTRLTVV.

V is TRBV10-3 and J is TRBJ2-3; TRBD1 might be the D (5 bases). This CDR3 is built from 14 residues. Germline V lookup: CDR1 ENHRY, CDR2 SYGVKD. V gave up 0 bases and J gave up 1 base, with 5 bases separating them. The CDR3 nucleotides are TGTGCCATCAGTGAGTCGACAGGCACAGATACGCAGTATTTT. Translating gives CAISESTGTDTQYF.

The chain combines TRBV6-4 with TRBJ2-3; TRBD1 is a possible D gene (6 bases). The germline CDR1 and CDR2 sequences are MRHNA and SNTAGT. V lost 5 bases and J lost 4, with 13 bases in between. The CDR3 length is 14 residues. The CDR3 spells CASSRQVGADTQYF. As DNA, the CDR3 is TGTGCCAGCAGTCGACAGGTCGGGGCAGATACGCAGTATTTT.

The chain couples TRBV18 to TRBJ1-5; TRBD1 might be the D (5 bases). The V gene's germline CDR1 is KGHSH and CDR2 LQKENI. There are 13 residues in the CDR3. V dropped 3 bases and J dropped 9 bases, with 12 bases sitting between them. The CDR3 coding sequence is TGTGCCAGCTCACCCGGCACAGGCGGGCCCCAGCATTTT. Encoded protein: CASSPGTGGPQHF.

The rearrangement links TRBV2 to TRBJ1-1; no firm D call. The germline V gene has CDR1 SNHLY and CDR2 FYNNEI. V lost 7 bases to trimming and J lost 0 bases, with 12 bases between them. This CDR3 comprises 14 residues. The CDR3 sequence is CASILPRLNTEAFF. The CDR3 region has the DNA TGTGCCAGCATACTACCTCGTCTGAACACTGAAGCTTTCTTT.

The V and J genes are TRBV5-6 and TRBJ2-2; TRBD2 matches 7 bases. J was trimmed by 7 bases and V by 2 bases; bases with no gene match: 2. The length of the CDR3 is 13 residues. Germline V gene data show CDR1 as SGHDT and CDR2 as YYEEEE. The DNA of the CDR3 is TGTGCCAGCAGCTTTGGCGGGGGCGGGGAGCTGTTTTTT. Encoded protein: CASSFGGGGELFF.

The chain employs TRBV7-3 and TRBJ2-1; 11 bases align to TRBD2. CDR1 SGHTA and CDR2 FQGTGA come from the germline V gene. The V segment lost 3 bases and the J segment 6 bases; nucleotides outside the gene matches: 4. CDR3 length: 15 amino acids. The CDR3 sequence is CASSFTSGSINEQFF. CDR3 coding DNA: TGTGCCAGCAGCTTTACTAGCGGGAGCATCAATGAGCAGTTCTTC. Combining the CDR3 with reference TRBV7-3 and TRBJ2-1 gives the whole variable domain GAGVSQTPSNKVTEKGKYVELRCDPISGHTALYWYRQSLGQGPEFLIYFQGTGAADDSGLPNDRFFAVRPEGSVSTLKIQRTERGDSAVYLCASSFTSGSINEQFFGPGTRLTVL.

This chain links TRBV19 with TRBJ2-3; 10 bases fit TRBD2. CDR1 is LNHDA, CDR2 SQIVND, per germline (reference sequence). The CDR3 has 15 amino acids. Unmatched junction bases numbered 4, after V lost 4 bases and J lost 3 bases. CDR3 in amino acids: CASSNLAGVTDTQYF. In DNA form, the CDR3 reads TGTGCCAGTAGTAATCTAGCGGGAGTTACAGATACGCAGTATTTT.